This T cell receptor beta chain appears in the sequencing data of a study of shared clonotypes between healthy human individuals. Clones were sequenced by immunoSEQ multiplex PCR, and TCRdb holds only the in-frame ones, with some missing. The table lists roughly 2,000,000 clones, 85% to 95% of them singletons. General study results and limits: Larger richness was generally estimated for naive than memory subsets.

The CDR3 runs 12 residues. Germline trimming cut 2 bases from V and 11 bases from J; bases unmatched to any gene: 4. Germline CDR1 is SEHNR and CDR2 is FQNEAQ (reference sequence). In regard to this clone: The antigen remains unidentified.

CD8 cells regarded as naive lacked CD45RO, were positively chosen for CCR7, and omitted terminally differentiated effector memory CD45RA+ cells. Sequencing was carried out using naive CD8+ T cells sorted from blood. V is TRBV7-9 and J is TRBJ1-1; the match to TRBD1 covers 8 bases. The source is a man aged 18 to 30 in good health. CDR3 nucleotide sequence: TGTGCCAGCAGCTTACAGGGGGCTGTGGCTTTCTTT. Its translation is CASSLQGAVAFF.